This is a list of T cell receptor beta chains from one sample in a study of T cell repertoires in cytomegalovirus infection. TCRdb reanalysed the reads using MiXCR and keeps one entry per CDR3 protein. The table has more than 85,000 distinct CDR3 sequences, about 17% seen once. The material sequenced was PBMCs. The receptors derive from a human donor in good health (CMV status not recorded). Some clones in this sample may be carry-over from other donors' samples. Each CDR3 is given with its conserved first and last residue.

CDR3 length: 14
V gene: TRBV6-6
CDR3 protein: CASSIIQQAHEQYF

CDR3 length: 14
V gene: TRBV27
CDR3 protein: CASAWGSSYNEQFF

CDR3 length: 11
V gene: TRBV6-6
CDR3 protein: CASSSPWELFF

CDR3 length: 14
V gene: TRBV29-1
CDR3 protein: CSVRDWGSKETQYF

CDR3 length: 15
V gene: TRBV20-1
CDR3 protein: CSASPTGATNEKLFF

CDR3 length: 15
V gene: TRBV28
CDR3 protein: CASSRRWGLMEPQHF

CDR3 length: 14
V gene: TRBV5-1
CDR3 protein: CASSLDVRNNEQFF

CDR3 length: 14
V gene: TRBV7-2
CDR3 protein: CASSLRAVYNEQFF

CDR3 length: 16
V gene: TRBV7-2
CDR3 protein: CASSLGSLAGGSEQFF

CDR3 length: 16
V gene: TRBV7-9
CDR3 protein: CASSPRNRSRNTEAFF

CDR3 length: 17
V gene: TRBV28
CDR3 protein: CASSRPPWEGARRGYTF

CDR3 length: 15
V gene: TRBV6-6
CDR3 protein: CASSPGQGPYNEQFF

CDR3 length: 13
V gene: TRBV7-6
CDR3 protein: CASSSNMNTEAFF

CDR3 length: 14
V gene: TRBV27
CDR3 protein: CVSSLGTGNYGYTF

CDR3 length: 12
V gene: TRBV20-1
CDR3 protein: CSAKLTGLEAFF

CDR3 length: 17
V gene: TRBV4-1
CDR3 protein: CASSQVGLLAGADTQYF

CDR3 length: 15
V gene: TRBV12-3/TRBV12-4
CDR3 protein: CASSPRTGGIEKLFF

CDR3 length: 13
V gene: TRBV19
CDR3 protein: CASSGHLINVLTF

CDR3 length: 15
V gene: TRBV6-5
CDR3 protein: CASSPRGFGNQPQHF

CDR3 length: 13
V gene: TRBV27
CDR3 protein: CASIGSGDTEAFF

CDR3 length: 13
V gene: TRBV7-2
CDR3 protein: CASSSGMGYGYTF

CDR3 length: 15
V gene: TRBV5-1
CDR3 protein: CASSLSAQGGTEAFF

CDR3 length: 13
V gene: TRBV12-3/TRBV12-4
CDR3 protein: CASSLDRRNTIYF

CDR3 length: 14
V gene: TRBV2
CDR3 protein: CASSEWQLLYGYTF

CDR3 length: 16
V gene: TRBV9
CDR3 protein: CASSEGQSLAKNIQYF

CDR3 length: 14
V gene: TRBV7-2
CDR3 protein: CASSLAGGTGELFF

CDR3 length: 16
V gene: TRBV25-1
CDR3 protein: CASSAFRTGGTDTQYF

CDR3 length: 14
V gene: TRBV27
CDR3 protein: CASSLRLGNTEAFF

CDR3 length: 12
V gene: TRBV12-3/TRBV12-4
CDR3 protein: CASSRGSGELFF

CDR3 length: 12
V gene: TRBV29-1
CDR3 protein: CSVSGSQETQYF

CDR3 length: 16
V gene: TRBV7-9
CDR3 protein: CASSPTPGGLAYGYTF

CDR3 length: 12
V gene: TRBV7-9
CDR3 protein: CASSPSVNEQFF

CDR3 length: 12
V gene: TRBV6-2/TRBV6-3
CDR3 protein: CATEDSNQPQHF

CDR3 length: 14
V gene: TRBV2
CDR3 protein: CAGRASGGSNTQYF

CDR3 length: 17
V gene: TRBV20-1
CDR3 protein: CSARGQGYRAGSYEQYF

CDR3 length: 15
V gene: TRBV27
CDR3 protein: CASVGARSSYNEQFF

CDR3 length: 14
V gene: TRBV20-1
CDR3 protein: CSASPTSGGAKQYF

CDR3 length: 15
V gene: TRBV7-3
CDR3 protein: CASSSTQGANTEAFF

CDR3 length: 15
V gene: TRBV4-1
CDR3 protein: CASSINGQGEDTQYF

CDR3 length: 15
V gene: TRBV28
CDR3 protein: CASRKALRTGGVQYF

CDR3 length: 16
V gene: TRBV4-1
CDR3 protein: CASSQGNSGSADTQYF

CDR3 length: 16
V gene: TRBV28
CDR3 protein: CASSSSQGTGIYIQYF

CDR3 length: 14
V gene: TRBV28
CDR3 protein: CASRVRDPTYEQYF

CDR3 length: 14
V gene: TRBV19
CDR3 protein: CASSNRDGDEKLFF

CDR3 length: 13
V gene: TRBV2
CDR3 protein: CASELPGQETQYF

CDR3 length: 15
V gene: TRBV7-9
CDR3 protein: CASGGPGTDSYEQYF

CDR3 length: 13
V gene: TRBV10-3
CDR3 protein: CAISDGVSYGYTF

CDR3 length: 13
V gene: TRBV12-3/TRBV12-4
CDR3 protein: CASSLMAVTEAFF

CDR3 length: 13
V gene: TRBV7-2
CDR3 protein: CASSLAGQEKLFF

CDR3 length: 16
V gene: TRBV5-5
CDR3 protein: CASSLVTGPNTGELFF

CDR3 length: 16
V gene: TRBV11-2
CDR3 protein: CASSLILDLSSYEQYF

CDR3 length: 13
V gene: TRBV10-2
CDR3 protein: CASTPGPRGEQYF

CDR3 length: 14
V gene: TRBV12-3/TRBV12-4
CDR3 protein: CASSLVATMGEQYF

CDR3 length: 13
V gene: TRBV4-3
CDR3 protein: CASSQEPGQPQHF